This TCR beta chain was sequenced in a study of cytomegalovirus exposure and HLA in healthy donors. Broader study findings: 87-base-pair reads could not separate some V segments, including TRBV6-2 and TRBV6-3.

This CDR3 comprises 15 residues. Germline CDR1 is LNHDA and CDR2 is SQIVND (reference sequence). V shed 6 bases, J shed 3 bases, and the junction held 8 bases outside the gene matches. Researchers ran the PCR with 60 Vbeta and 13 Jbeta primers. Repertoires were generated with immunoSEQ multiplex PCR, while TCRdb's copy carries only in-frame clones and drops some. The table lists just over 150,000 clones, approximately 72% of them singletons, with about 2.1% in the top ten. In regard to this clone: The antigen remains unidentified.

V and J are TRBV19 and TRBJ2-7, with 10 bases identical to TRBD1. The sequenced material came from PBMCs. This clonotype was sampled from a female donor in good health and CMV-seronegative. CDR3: CASSPGTGALYEQYF. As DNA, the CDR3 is TGTGCCAGTAGCCCCGGGACAGGGGCTCTCTACGAGCAGTACTTC.